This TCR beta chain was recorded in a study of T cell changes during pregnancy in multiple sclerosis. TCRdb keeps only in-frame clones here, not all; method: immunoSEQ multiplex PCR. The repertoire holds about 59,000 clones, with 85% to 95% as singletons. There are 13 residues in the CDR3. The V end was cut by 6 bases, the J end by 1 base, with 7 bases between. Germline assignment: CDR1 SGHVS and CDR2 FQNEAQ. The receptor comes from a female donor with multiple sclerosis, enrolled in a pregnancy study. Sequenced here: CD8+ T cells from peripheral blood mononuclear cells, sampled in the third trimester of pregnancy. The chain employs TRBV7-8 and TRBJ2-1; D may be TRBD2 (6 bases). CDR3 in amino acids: CASRTSSYNEQFF. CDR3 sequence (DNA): TGTGCCAGCAGGACTAGTTCCTACAATGAGCAGTTCTTC.